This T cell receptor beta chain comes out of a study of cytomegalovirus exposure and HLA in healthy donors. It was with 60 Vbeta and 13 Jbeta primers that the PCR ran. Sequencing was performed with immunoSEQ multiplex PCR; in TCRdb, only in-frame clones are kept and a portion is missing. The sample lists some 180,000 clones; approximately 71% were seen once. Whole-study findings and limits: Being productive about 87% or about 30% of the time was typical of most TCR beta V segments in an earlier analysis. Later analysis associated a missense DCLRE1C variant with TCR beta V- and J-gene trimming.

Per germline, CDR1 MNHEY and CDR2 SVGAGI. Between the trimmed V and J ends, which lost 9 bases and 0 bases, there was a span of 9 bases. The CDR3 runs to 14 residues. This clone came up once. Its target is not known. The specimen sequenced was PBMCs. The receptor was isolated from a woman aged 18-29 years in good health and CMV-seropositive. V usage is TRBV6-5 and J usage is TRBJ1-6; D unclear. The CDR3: CASKPSSYNSPLHF. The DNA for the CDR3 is TGTGCCAGTAAACCGAGCTCCTATAATTCACCCCTCCACTTT.